The clone carrying this T cell receptor (beta chain) was counted a few times. Its antigen is undetermined. A much larger clone sits a single nucleotide away, making a read error possible. This record belongs to a study of molecular identifiers for immune sequencing clone quantification. Study results and caveats: Reports indicate spiked Jurkat TCR RNA from one cell could be found among around 970,000 naive cells. Barcode sharing among identical TCR molecules could make large clones appear smaller.

Previously published methods and listed TCR primers were used for the bulk TCR libraries. TCRdb recomputed calls from the PCR reads with MiXCR, one row per CDR3 protein. The data show 60,000 to 70,000 distinct CDR3 sequences, with less than 20% seen just once and approximately 1.6% held by the top ten. The CDR3 loop spans 14 amino acids. Germline CDR1 is MDHEN and CDR2 is SYDVKM. The naive CD8 libraries originated from between about 18,000 and 1,000,000 sorted cells and drew on 10%, 30% or 50% RNA. The genes are TRBV28 and TRBJ2-1; D not certain. The source is a human donor in good health. Some libraries in this study had Jurkat cell RNA spiked in. Sequencing input: naive CD8+ T cells from blood, with Jurkat cell RNA spiked in. Subset meaning: FACS-sorted CD8+CD4-CCR7+CD45RA+ naive T cells. The CDR3 protein is CASSLIPPYNERFF. In nucleotides, the CDR3 is TGTGCCAGCAGCTTAATACCGCCCTACAATGAGCGGTTCTTC.